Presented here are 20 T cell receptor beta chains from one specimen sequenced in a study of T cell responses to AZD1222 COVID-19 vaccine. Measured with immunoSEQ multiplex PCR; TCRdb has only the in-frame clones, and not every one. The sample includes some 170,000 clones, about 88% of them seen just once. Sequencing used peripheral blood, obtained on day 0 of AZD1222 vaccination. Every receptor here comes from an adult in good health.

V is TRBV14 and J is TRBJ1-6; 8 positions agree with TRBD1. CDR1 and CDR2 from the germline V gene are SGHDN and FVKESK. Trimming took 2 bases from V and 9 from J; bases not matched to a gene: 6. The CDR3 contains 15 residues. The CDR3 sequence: CASSQRTGYGSPLHF. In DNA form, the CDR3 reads TGTGCCAGCAGCCAAAGGACAGGGTATGGTTCACCCCTCCACTTT. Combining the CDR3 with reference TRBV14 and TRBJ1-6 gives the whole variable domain EAGVTQFPSHSVIEKGQTVTLRCDPISGHDNLYWYRRVMGKEIKFLLHFVKESKQDESGMPNNRFLAERTGGTYSTLKVQPAELEDSGVYFCASSQRTGYGSPLHFGNGTRLTVT.

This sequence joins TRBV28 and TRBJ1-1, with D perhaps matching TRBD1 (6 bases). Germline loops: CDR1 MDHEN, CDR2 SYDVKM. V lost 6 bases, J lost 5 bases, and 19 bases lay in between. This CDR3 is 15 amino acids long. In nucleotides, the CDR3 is TGTGCCAGCAGACCACATCGGGGGGCGAGAACTGAAGCTTTCTTT. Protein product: CASRPHRGARTEAFF.

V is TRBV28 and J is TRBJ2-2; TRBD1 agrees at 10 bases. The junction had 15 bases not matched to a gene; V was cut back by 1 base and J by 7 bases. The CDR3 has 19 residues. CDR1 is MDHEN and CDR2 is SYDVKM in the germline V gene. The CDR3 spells CASSLSLIGTGVVYGELFF. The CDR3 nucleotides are TGTGCCAGCAGTTTATCTCTAATTGGGACAGGGGTTGTGTACGGGGAGCTGTTTTTT.

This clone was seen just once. The CDR3 DNA is TGTGCCAGCAGCTTTCGGGACAGTTCAGGGTACGAGCAGTACTTC. It codes for CASSFRDSSGYEQYF. The V gene is TRBV13, the J gene TRBJ2-7, with 7 bases that match TRBD1. This CDR3 spans 15 amino acids. In germline, CDR1 is PRHDT, CDR2 FYEKMQ (reference sequence). V was clipped by 3 bases and J by 4 bases; unmatched bases: 9. Based on the CDR3 plus reference TRBV13 and TRBJ2-7, the full variable domain is AAGVIQSPRHLIKEKRETATLKCYPIPRHDTVYWYQQGPGQDPQFLISFYEKMQSDKGSIPDRFSAQQFSDYHSELNMSSLELGDSALYFCASSFRDSSGYEQYFGPGTRLTVT.

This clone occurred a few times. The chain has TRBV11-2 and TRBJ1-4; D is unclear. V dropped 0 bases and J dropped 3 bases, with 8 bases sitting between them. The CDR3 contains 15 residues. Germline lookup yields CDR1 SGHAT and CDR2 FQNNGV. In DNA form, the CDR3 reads TGTGCCAGCAGCTTAGATCCTAACCCTAATGAAAAACTGTTTTTT. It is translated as CASSLDPNPNEKLFF.

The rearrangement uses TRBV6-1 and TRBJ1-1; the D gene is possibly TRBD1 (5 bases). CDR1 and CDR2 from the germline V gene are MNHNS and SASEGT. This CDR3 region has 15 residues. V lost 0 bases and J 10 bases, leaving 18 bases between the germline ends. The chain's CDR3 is CASSEAAAGLVRAFF. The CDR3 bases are TGTGCCAGCAGTGAAGCCGCGGCAGGGCTGGTTCGAGCTTTCTTT.

CDR3 in amino acids: CASSVNRGNSPLHF. For the CDR3, the DNA is TGTGCCAGCAGTGTCAACAGGGGTAATTCACCCCTCCACTTT. The chain links TRBV28 to TRBJ1-6, with 7 bases that match TRBD1. Germline CDR1 is MDHEN and CDR2 is SYDVKM. This CDR3 contains 14 residues. The V segment lost 5 bases and the J segment 6 bases; nucleotides outside the gene matches: 4. Looking up the rest from reference TRBV28 and TRBJ1-6 gives the full variable domain: DVKVTQSSRYLVKRTGEKVFLECVQDMDHENMFWYRQDPGLGLRLIYFSYDVKMKEKGDIPEGYSVSREKKERFSLILESASTNQTSMYLCASSVNRGNSPLHFGNGTRLTVT.

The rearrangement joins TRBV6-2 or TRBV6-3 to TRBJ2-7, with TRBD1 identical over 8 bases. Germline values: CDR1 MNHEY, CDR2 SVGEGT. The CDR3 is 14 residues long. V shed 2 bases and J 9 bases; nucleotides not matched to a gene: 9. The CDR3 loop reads CASSYRAGGFGQYF. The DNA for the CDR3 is TGTGCCAGCAGTTACAGGGCAGGGGGCTTCGGGCAGTACTTC.

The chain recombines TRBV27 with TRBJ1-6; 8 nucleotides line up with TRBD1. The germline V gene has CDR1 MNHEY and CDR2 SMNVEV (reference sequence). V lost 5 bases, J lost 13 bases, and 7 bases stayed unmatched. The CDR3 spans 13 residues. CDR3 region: CASSRDRISPLHF. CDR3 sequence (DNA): TGTGCCAGCAGTCGGGACAGGATCTCGCCCCTCCACTTT.

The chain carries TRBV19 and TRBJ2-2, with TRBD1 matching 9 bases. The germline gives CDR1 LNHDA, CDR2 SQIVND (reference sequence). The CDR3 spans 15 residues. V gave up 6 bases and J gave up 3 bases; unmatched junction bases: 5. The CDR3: CASSPTGGYTGELFF. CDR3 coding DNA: TGTGCCAGTAGCCCGACAGGGGGATACACCGGGGAGCTGTTTTTT.

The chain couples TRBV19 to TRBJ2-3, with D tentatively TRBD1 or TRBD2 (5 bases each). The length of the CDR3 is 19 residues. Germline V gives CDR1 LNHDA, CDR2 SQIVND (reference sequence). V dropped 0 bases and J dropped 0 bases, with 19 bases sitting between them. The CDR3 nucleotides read TGTGCCAGTAGTATAGATTTGGGGGATGTCGCGGCTAGCACAGATACGCAGTATTTT. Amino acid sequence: CASSIDLGDVAASTDTQYF.

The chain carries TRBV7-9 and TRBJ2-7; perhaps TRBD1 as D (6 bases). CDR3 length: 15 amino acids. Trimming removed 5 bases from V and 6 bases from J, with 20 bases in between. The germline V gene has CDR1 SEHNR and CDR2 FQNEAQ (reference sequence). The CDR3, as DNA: TGTGCCAGCAGCGCAAACCGGGCCTTGGGGGCCGAGCAGTACGTC. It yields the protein CASSANRALGAEQYV.

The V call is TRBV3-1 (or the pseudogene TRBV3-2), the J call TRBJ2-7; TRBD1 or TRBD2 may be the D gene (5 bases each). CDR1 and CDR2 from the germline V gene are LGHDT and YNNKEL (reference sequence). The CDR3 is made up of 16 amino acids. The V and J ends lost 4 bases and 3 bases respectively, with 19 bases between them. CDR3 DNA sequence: TGTGCCAGCAGCCGGGGGACCGGGAAGAACTTCTACGAGCAGTACTTC. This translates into CASSRGTGKNFYEQYF.

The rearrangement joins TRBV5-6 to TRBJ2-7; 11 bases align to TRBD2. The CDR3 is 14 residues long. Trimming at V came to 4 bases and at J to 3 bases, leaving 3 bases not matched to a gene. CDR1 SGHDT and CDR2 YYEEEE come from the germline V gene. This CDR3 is CASSELAGDYEQYF. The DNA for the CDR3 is TGTGCCAGCAGCGAACTAGCGGGGGACTACGAGCAGTACTTC.

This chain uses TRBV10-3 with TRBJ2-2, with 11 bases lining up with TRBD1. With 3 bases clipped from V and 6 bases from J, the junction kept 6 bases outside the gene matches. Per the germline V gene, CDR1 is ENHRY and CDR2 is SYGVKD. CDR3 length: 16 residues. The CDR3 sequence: CAISEYGQGAAGELFF. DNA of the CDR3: TGTGCCATCAGTGAATACGGACAGGGGGCGGCCGGGGAGCTGTTTTTT.

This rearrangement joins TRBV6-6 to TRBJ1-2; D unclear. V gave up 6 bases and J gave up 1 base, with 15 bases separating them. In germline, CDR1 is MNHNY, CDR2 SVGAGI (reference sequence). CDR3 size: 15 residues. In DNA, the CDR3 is TGTGCCAGCAGCCCCGGGTTTCTCTTTAACTATGGCTACACCTTC. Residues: CASSPGFLFNYGYTF.

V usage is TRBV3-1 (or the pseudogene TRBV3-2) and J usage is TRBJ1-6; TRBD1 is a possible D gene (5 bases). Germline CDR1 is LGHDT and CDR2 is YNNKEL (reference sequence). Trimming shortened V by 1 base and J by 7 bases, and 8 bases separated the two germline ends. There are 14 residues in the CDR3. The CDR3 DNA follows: TGTGCCAGCAGCCAAGGAGGGGACAATTCACCCCTCCACTTT. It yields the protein CASSQGGDNSPLHF.

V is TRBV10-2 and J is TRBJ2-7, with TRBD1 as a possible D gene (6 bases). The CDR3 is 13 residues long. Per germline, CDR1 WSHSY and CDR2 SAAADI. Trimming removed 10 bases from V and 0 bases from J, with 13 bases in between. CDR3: CATEDRNSYEQYV. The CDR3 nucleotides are TGCGCCACCGAAGACAGGAACTCCTACGAGCAGTACGTC.

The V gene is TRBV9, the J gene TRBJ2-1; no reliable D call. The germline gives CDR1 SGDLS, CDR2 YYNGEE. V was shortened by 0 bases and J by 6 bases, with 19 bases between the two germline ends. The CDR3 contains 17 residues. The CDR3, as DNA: TGTGCCAGCAGCGTAGCTACGGACGTACAGTATATCAATGAGCAGTTCTTC. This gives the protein CASSVATDVQYINEQFF.

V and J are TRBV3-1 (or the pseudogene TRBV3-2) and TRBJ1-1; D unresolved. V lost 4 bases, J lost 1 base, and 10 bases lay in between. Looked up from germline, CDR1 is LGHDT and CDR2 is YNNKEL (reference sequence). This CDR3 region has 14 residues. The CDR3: CASSPGRENTEAFF. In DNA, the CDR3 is TGTGCCAGCAGCCCTGGAAGGGAGAACACTGAAGCTTTCTTT.